A selection of T cell receptor beta chains follows, all from one sample in a study of blood T cell repertoires in COVID-19. Assay used: immunoSEQ multiplex PCR; TCRdb lists only in-frame clones, some missing. The repertoire holds about 310,000 clones, with about nine tenths as singletons. Sequencing input: peripheral blood. The receptors come from a man between 45 and 60 years old with active or convalescent COVID-19. CDR3s include the opening cysteine and the closing phenylalanine or tryptophan. Each record gives: V gene, J gene, D gene, clone size, CDR3 protein, CDR3 DNA. D genes are given only for firm matches. The size field is filled for only some rows; it gives once, few, many or a size class.

TRBV7-8	TRBJ1-4	TRBD1	NA	CASSRGQGPSTNEKLFF	TGTGCCAGCAGCCGAGGACAGGGGCCTTCAACTAATGAAAAACTGTTTTTT
TRBV27	TRBJ1-4	TRBD1	few	CASSFSGAALSNRGANEKLFF	TGTGCCAGCAGTTTTTCTGGGGCAGCCCTCTCAAACAGGGGGGCTAATGAAAAACTGTTTTTT
TRBV25-1	TRBJ2-1	TRBD2	NA	CASSSSSGSSYNEQFF	TGTGCCAGCAGTTCGTCTAGCGGGAGCTCCTACAATGAGCAGTTCTTC
TRBV19	TRBJ1-1	NA	NA	CASSIGGGTEAFF	TGTGCCAGTAGTATAGGCGGTGGAACTGAAGCTTTCTTT
TRBV6-5	TRBJ1-5	NA	NA	CASSYGQSNQPQHF	TGTGCCAGCAGTTACGGGCAGTCCAATCAGCCCCAGCATTTT
TRBV6-5	TRBJ1-1	NA	NA	CASRTSGLVNTEAFF	TGTGCCAGCCGAACCTCGGGTCTCGTGAACACTGAAGCTTTCTTT
TRBV7-9	TRBJ2-1	TRBD2	once	CASSPASGRSRDHEQFF	TGTGCCAGCAGCCCCGCTAGCGGGAGGTCGCGGGATCATGAGCAGTTCTTC
TRBV3-1/TRBV3-2	TRBJ2-2	NA	few	CASSADYSNTGELFF	TGTGCCAGCAGCGCAGACTATTCTAACACCGGGGAGCTGTTTTTT
TRBV12-3/TRBV12-4	TRBJ2-1	TRBD1	few	CASLRDRVNEQFF	TGTGCCAGCCTCCGGGACAGGGTAAATGAGCAGTTCTTC
TRBV19	TRBJ2-1	TRBD1	NA	CATGTALNNEQFF	TGTGCCACCGGGACAGCTCTTAACAATGAGCAGTTCTTC
TRBV5-1	TRBJ2-3	TRBD1	NA	CASGRQGETDTQYF	TGCGCCAGCGGCCGGCAGGGGGAAACAGATACGCAGTATTTT
TRBV29-1	TRBJ2-7	TRBD1	NA	CSARPGQGSYEQYF	TGCAGCGCCAGACCGGGACAGGGCTCCTACGAGCAGTACTTC
TRBV6-2/TRBV6-3	TRBJ1-2	TRBD1	NA	CASSYSVQGASAGYTF	TGTGCCAGCAGTTACTCAGTTCAGGGGGCGTCGGCCGGCTACACCTTC
TRBV28	TRBJ2-3	TRBD1	NA	CASSPGTGLTDTQYF	TGTGCCAGCAGTCCCGGGACAGGGCTCACAGATACGCAGTATTTT
TRBV28	TRBJ1-4	NA	once	CASSLSGSREKLFF	TGTGCCAGCAGTTTAAGTGGCTCTAGGGAAAAACTGTTTTTT
TRBV18	TRBJ2-7	NA	NA	CASSPSPGVSYEQYF	TGTGCCAGCTCACCCTCGCCGGGGGTCAGCTACGAGCAGTACTTC
TRBV6-5	TRBJ2-7	NA	NA	CASSYSGGTYEQYF	TGTGCCAGCAGTTACTCAGGCGGTACCTACGAGCAGTACTTC
TRBV9	TRBJ2-1	TRBD1	NA	CASSTTGTGDQRQFF	TGTGCCAGCAGCACAACCGGGACAGGGGATCAGCGCCAGTTCTTC
TRBV5-4	TRBJ1-4	NA	NA	CASSLRGVATNEKLFF	TGTGCCAGCAGCTTGCGGGGGGTTGCAACTAATGAAAAACTGTTTTTT
TRBV24-1	TRBJ2-1	TRBD1	NA	CATYDRGVWIEQFF	TGTGCCACCTACGACAGGGGAGTATGGATCGAGCAGTTCTTC
TRBV20-1	TRBJ2-7	NA	NA	CSARDNEQYF	TGCAGTGCTAGAGATAACGAGCAGTACTTC
TRBV28	TRBJ1-1	NA	once	CASSSDREAFF	TGTGCCAGCAGTTCAGACAGGGAAGCTTTCTTT
TRBV5-6	TRBJ2-1	TRBD2	NA	CASSLEVLAGYNEQFF	TGTGCCAGCAGCTTGGAGGTACTAGCGGGGTACAATGAGCAGTTCTTC
TRBV5-1	TRBJ2-1	TRBD2	NA	CASSFYGRAGDEQFF	TGCGCCAGCAGCTTTTACGGGAGGGCCGGGGATGAGCAGTTCTTC
TRBV30	TRBJ1-5	NA	NA	CAWSVGAVDQPQHF	TGTGCCTGGAGTGTAGGGGCCGTCGATCAGCCCCAGCATTTT
TRBV7-2	TRBJ1-5	TRBD1	NA	CASSLGGTGNQPQHF	TGTGCCAGCAGCTTAGGCGGGACAGGCAATCAGCCCCAGCATTTT
TRBV4-1	TRBJ2-1	TRBD2	NA	CASSQDRREGSYNEQFF	TGCGCCAGCAGCCAAGATCGGCGGGAGGGATCCTACAATGAGCAGTTCTTC
TRBV28	TRBJ2-7	NA	NA	CASTSPLGQGYEQYF	TGTGCCAGCACCTCACCCTTGGGCCAGGGCTACGAGCAGTACTTC
TRBV7-9	TRBJ2-1	NA	NA	CASSFTGGNEQFF	TGTGCCAGCAGTTTTACTGGGGGGAATGAGCAGTTCTTC
TRBV5-1	TRBJ2-7	NA	NA	CASSAGTRSYEQYF	TGCGCCAGCAGTGCCGGGACTCGCTCCTACGAGCAGTACTTC
TRBV28	TRBJ1-2	TRBD1	NA	CASSLAGTGGDYGYTF	TGTGCCAGCAGTTTGGCAGGGACAGGAGGGGACTATGGCTACACCTTC
TRBV28	TRBJ2-1	NA	once	CASSFGGSSYNEQFF	TGTGCCAGCAGTTTTGGAGGGAGCTCCTACAATGAGCAGTTCTTC
TRBV7-9	TRBJ2-5	TRBD2	NA	CASSLAGGETQYF	TGTGCCAGCAGCTTAGCGGGGGGGGAGACCCAGTACTTC
TRBV24-1	TRBJ1-2	NA	NA	CATSDFGAQGFYGYTF	TGTGCCACCAGTGATTTCGGGGCACAGGGTTTCTATGGCTACACCTTC
TRBV5-1	TRBJ2-2	TRBD2	NA	CASRSGGLLNTGELFF	TGCGCCAGCAGATCTGGGGGACTACTAAACACCGGGGAGCTGTTTTTT
TRBV27	TRBJ1-2	NA	NA	CASRSHGIQTNYGYTF	TGTGCCAGCAGGAGTCACGGGATTCAAACTAACTATGGCTACACCTTC
TRBV6-2/TRBV6-3	TRBJ2-3	TRBD1	NA	CASSPQGASTDTQYF	TGTGCCAGCAGTCCACAGGGGGCTAGCACAGATACGCAGTATTTT
TRBV9	TRBJ2-3	NA	NA	CASTPSGFTDTQYF	TGTGCCAGCACCCCCAGCGGTTTCACAGATACGCAGTATTTT
TRBV14	TRBJ1-1	TRBD1	NA	CASSRLQGRSEAFF	TGTGCCAGCAGCCGATTACAGGGGCGGTCTGAAGCTTTCTTT
TRBV28	TRBJ2-1	TRBD2	NA	CASNPTGTRGVDEQFF	TGTGCCAGCAACCCTACCGGGACTAGAGGTGTCGATGAGCAGTTCTTC
TRBV6-2/TRBV6-3	TRBJ1-5	TRBD1	NA	CASSRDRDQPQHF	TGTGCCAGCAGTCGGGACAGGGATCAGCCCCAGCATTTT
TRBV19	TRBJ2-1	TRBD2	NA	CASTKLAGEAGNEQFF	TGTGCCAGTACAAAACTAGCGGGAGAAGCGGGCAATGAGCAGTTCTTC
TRBV20-1	TRBJ1-2	NA	NA	CSVGANYGYTF	TGCAGTGTTGGAGCTAACTATGGCTACACCTTC
TRBV27	TRBJ1-6	TRBD1	NA	CASRSTGGGSPLHF	TGTGCCAGCAGATCGACAGGGGGTGGTTCACCCCTCCACTTT
TRBV10-3	TRBJ2-7	NA	NA	CAIRGGGQGYYEQYF	TGTGCCATCCGTGGGGGGGGGCAGGGTTACTACGAGCAGTACTTC
TRBV6-2/TRBV6-3	TRBJ1-3	NA	NA	CASSSSRGSGNTIYF	TGTGCCAGCAGTTCTTCCAGGGGTTCTGGAAACACCATATATTTT
TRBV2	TRBJ2-3	TRBD2	NA	CASLDAGDMGTQYF	TGTGCCAGCCTGGACGCGGGGGATATGGGTACGCAGTATTTT
TRBV28	TRBJ2-3	TRBD1	NA	CASSFLDRVANTQYF	TGTGCCAGCAGTTTTTTGGACAGGGTGGCGAATACGCAGTATTTT